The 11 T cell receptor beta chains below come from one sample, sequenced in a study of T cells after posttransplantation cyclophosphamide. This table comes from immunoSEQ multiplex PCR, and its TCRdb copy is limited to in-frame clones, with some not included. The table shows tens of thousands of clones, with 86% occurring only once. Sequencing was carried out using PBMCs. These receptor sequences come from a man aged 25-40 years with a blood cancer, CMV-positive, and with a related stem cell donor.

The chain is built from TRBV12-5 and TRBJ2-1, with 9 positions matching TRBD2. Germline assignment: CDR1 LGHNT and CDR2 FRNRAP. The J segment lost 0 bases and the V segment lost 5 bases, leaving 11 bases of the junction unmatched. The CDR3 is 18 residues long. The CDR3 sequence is CASGPGTSWQSSYNEQFF. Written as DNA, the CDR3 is TGTGCTAGTGGTCCGGGGACTAGCTGGCAGAGCTCCTACAATGAGCAGTTCTTC.

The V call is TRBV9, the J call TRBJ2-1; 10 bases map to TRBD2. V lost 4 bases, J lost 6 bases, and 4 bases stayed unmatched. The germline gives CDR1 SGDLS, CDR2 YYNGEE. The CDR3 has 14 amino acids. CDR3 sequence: CASSPGLASNEQFF. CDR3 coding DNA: TGTGCCAGCAGCCCGGGACTAGCGTCCAATGAGCAGTTCTTC. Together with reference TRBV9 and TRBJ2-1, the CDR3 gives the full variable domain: DSGVTQTPKHLITATGQRVTLRCSPRSGDLSVYWYQQSLDQGLQFLIQYYNGEERAKGNILERFSAQQFPDLHSELNLSSLELGDSALYFCASSPGLASNEQFFGPGTRLTVL.

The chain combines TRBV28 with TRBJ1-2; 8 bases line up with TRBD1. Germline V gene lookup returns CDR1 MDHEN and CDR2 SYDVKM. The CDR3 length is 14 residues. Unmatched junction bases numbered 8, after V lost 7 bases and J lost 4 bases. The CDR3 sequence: CASTRQGFGYGYTF. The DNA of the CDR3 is TGTGCCAGCACCAGACAGGGGTTCGGCTATGGCTACACCTTC.

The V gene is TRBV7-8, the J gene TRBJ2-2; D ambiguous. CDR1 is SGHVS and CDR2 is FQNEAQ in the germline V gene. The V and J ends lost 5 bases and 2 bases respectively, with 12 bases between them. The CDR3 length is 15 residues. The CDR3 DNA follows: TGTGCCAGCAGCACCCGCACTTTTAACACCGGGGAGCTGTTTTTT. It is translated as CASSTRTFNTGELFF. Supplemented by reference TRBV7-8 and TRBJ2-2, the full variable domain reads GAGVSQSPRYKVAKRGQDVALRCDPISGHVSLFWYQQALGQGPEFLTYFQNEAQLDKSGLPSDRFFAERPEGSVSTLKIQRTQQEDSAVYLCASSTRTFNTGELFFGEGSRLTVL.

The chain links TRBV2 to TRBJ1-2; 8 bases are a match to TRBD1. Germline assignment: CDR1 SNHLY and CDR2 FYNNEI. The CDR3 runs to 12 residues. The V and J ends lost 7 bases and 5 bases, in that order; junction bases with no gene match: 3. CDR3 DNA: TGTGCCAGCAAGTGGACAGGGTATGGCTACACCTTC. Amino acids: CASKWTGYGYTF.

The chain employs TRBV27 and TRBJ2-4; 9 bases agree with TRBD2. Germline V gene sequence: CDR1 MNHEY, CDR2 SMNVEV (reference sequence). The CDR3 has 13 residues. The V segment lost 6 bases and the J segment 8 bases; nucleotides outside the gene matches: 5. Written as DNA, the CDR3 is TGTGCCAGCAGACTAGCGGGTGGGGACATTCAGTACTTC. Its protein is CASRLAGGDIQYF.

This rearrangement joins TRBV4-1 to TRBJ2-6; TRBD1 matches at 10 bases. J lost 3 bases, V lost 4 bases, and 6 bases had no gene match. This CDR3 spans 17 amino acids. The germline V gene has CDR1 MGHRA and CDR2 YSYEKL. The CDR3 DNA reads TGCGCCAGCAGCCTCCTGACAGGGGGCAGTGGGGCCAACGTCCTGACTTTC. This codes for CASSLLTGGSGANVLTF.

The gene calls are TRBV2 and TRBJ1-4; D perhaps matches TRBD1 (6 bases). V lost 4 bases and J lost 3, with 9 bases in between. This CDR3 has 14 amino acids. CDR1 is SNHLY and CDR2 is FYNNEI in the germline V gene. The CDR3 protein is CASSVQGSNEKLFF. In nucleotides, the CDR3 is TGTGCCAGCAGTGTGCAGGGGTCTAATGAAAAACTGTTTTTT.

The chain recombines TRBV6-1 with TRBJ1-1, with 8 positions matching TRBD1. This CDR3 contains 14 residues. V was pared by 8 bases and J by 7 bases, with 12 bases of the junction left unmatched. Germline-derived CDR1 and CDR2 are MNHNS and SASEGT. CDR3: CASGVTGDRHEAFF. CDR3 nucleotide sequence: TGTGCCAGCGGGGTGACAGGGGATCGGCATGAAGCTTTCTTT.

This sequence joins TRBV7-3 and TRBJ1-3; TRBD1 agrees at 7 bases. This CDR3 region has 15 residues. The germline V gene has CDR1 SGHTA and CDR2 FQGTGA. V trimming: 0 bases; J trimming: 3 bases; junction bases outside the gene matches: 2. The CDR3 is CASSLTTGSGNTIYF. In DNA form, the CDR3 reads TGTGCCAGCAGCTTAACGACAGGGAGTGGAAACACCATATATTTT.

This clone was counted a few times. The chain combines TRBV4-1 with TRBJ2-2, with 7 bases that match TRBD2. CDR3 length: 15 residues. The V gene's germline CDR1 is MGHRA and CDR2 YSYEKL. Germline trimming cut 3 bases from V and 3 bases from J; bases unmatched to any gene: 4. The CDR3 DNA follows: TGCGCCAGCAGCCACGGGGAGGGCGACACCGGGGAGCTGTTTTTT. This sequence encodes CASSHGEGDTGELFF.